The entry that follows covers one TCR beta chain sequence. What this receptor recognizes is not known. No much larger clonotype is one base removed from it; base qualities were not supplied. This sample was included in a study of T cell responses to AZD1222 COVID-19 vaccine (dated by TCRdb to about 2021). With regard to the full study: A total of more than 230 trial participants underwent TCR sequencing, of whom 200 to 220 had received two doses of AZD1222 and approximately 26 had received two doses of the MenACWY control vaccine. Trial participants were enrolled by age into 18-55, 56-69 and 70-plus year subgroups, with 148, 28 and 57 TCR-sequenced participants respectively.

Trimming costs V 4 bases and J 0 bases, and their ends lie 10 bases apart. Reading the germline V gene gives CDR1 SGHTA and CDR2 FQGNSA. From its cysteine to its phenylalanine, the CDR3 spans 15 amino acids. Only the CDR3 region is kept as DNA, spanning 45 bases read in frame from base 1. General study outcomes and caveats: The 56-69-year group was small, and its depth increase did not reach significance, likely because of low power. Participants were mostly white British, with more females than males. The authors suggested clonal diversity may have been underestimated. Epitopes outside the regions mutated in the B.1.351 and B.1.1.7 variants were reportedly recognized by nearly half of the unique spike-specific TCRs. Only five to seven AZD1222 recipients were SARS-CoV-2 seropositive at baseline, limiting conclusions about previously exposed vaccinees. After two AZD1222 doses, both the breadth and the depth of spike-specific TCRs were significantly higher than at day 0 and than in MenACWY recipients. Because no day 14 peak-response samples were available, the repertoires could be characterized only after the peak T cell response. The whole spike protein was spanned by vaccine-associated CD4 TCRs, and dominant responses were seen in regions 160-218 and 743-854.

The CDR3 regions of human TCRbeta chains were subjected to immunosequencing. As for the original processing: TCRs in the repertoires were matched against a reference library of SARS-CoV-2-specific TCRs that had been generated with the MIRA antigen-specificity platform. Breadth meant the fraction of unique TCRs that were SARS-CoV-2-associated, whereas depth meant the fraction of total T cells that were SARS-CoV-2-associated. Using the MIRA data, every spike-specific TCR was mapped to the spike region that the TCR reacted to and assigned to either a CD4 or a CD8 class. Log10-transformed breadth and depth values were compared by one-way ANOVA with Sidak's multiple comparisons tests. This immuneACCESS table, as held by TCRdb, lists in-frame sequences with V and J called but not all clones. Of the missing ones, under half trace to an unresolved V gene in checked studies; the others have no known cause. V and J calls plus clone size are reproduced from that table; the DNA served to infer D and trimming. The sample table shows tens of thousands of clones, and approximately 88% are seen once. 12% of the sample belongs to the ten largest clones.

The time point tag for this specimen amounts to: about 28 days (+/-7) after the second vaccine dose. AZD1222 recipients with second doses at about 4 weeks or about 12 weeks were pooled, because spike-specific TCR depth and breadth did not differ between schedules. The vaccinee samples were drawn from two UK trials, COV001 and COV002, one of which was a single-blind randomized controlled phase 2/3 trial testing AZD1222 (ChAdOx1 nCoV-19) in healthy adults. Trial participant PBMC samples were collected at day 0 and day 28 after the second dose for TCRbeta chain sequencing. The chain links TRBV7-2 with TRBJ1-3; TRBD1 is a weak D gene call, 5 bases matching. The sample was peripheral blood, taken 28 days after the second AZD1222 dose. This sequence was found in an adult who received the AZD1222 COVID-19 vaccine. CDR3 region: CASSYGHNSGNTIYF. Read as DNA, the sequence is TGTGCCAGCAGCTATGGACATAACTCTGGAAACACCATATATTTT.